Each of the 25 T cell receptor beta chains below was sequenced from the same sample in a study of blood T cell repertoires in COVID-19. TCRdb's table, derived via immunoSEQ multiplex PCR, lists solely in-frame clones and lacks some. The table lists approximately 280,000 clones, 75% to 95% of them singletons, with approximately 7.5% in the top ten. The sample taken for sequencing was peripheral blood. Receptors originate from a woman under 40 with COVID-19, enrolled during active disease.

The chain employs TRBV7-9 and TRBJ2-3; no clear D. Trimming removed 3 bases from V and 1 base from J, with 11 bases in between. Germline V gene data show CDR1 as SEHNR and CDR2 as FQNEAQ (reference sequence). There are 15 residues in the CDR3. CDR3 coding DNA: TGTGCCAGCAGCTTCCCTCTGCAGGGCACAGATACGCAGTATTTT. Translated: CASSFPLQGTDTQYF. The full variable domain, completed using reference TRBV7-9 and TRBJ2-3, is DTGVSQNPRHKITKRGQNVTFRCDPISEHNRLYWYRQTLGQGPEFLTYFQNEAQLEKSRLLSDRFSAERPKGSFSTLEIQRTEQGDSAMYLCASSFPLQGTDTQYFGPGTRLTVL.

This clone is a singleton in its sample. The CDR3 loop reads CASSRDRVKEQYF. For the CDR3, the DNA is TGCGCCAGCAGTCGGGACAGGGTTAAGGAGCAGTACTTC. This chain connects TRBV4-1 to TRBJ2-7, with 9 bases that match TRBD1. Unmatched junction bases numbered 7, after V lost 6 bases and J lost 7 bases. This CDR3 is built from 13 residues. Germline loops: CDR1 MGHRA, CDR2 YSYEKL.

The rearrangement links TRBV5-4 to TRBJ2-7, with D possibly being TRBD2 (6 bases). The V gene's germline CDR1 is SGHNT and CDR2 YYREEE (reference sequence). This CDR3 contains 15 residues. V was pared by 0 bases and J by 5 bases, with 15 bases between. The CDR3 sequence is CASSLDFAGRNEQYF. The CDR3 DNA sequence: TGTGCCAGCAGCTTGGACTTTGCAGGGAGGAACGAGCAGTACTTC.

This clone was recorded only once. The V gene is TRBV19, the J gene TRBJ1-2; D ambiguous. This CDR3 region has 14 residues. Trimming left V 8 bases short and J 8 bases short, with 21 bases between. Germline lookup yields CDR1 LNHDA and CDR2 SQIVND (reference sequence). The CDR3 DNA sequence: TGTGCCAGTTCCTACGTCCAGGAAAGAGAGGGCTACACCTTC. Translated: CASSYVQEREGYTF.

V gene TRBV7-9 combines with J gene TRBJ2-7, with 7 bases identical to TRBD1. CDR3 length: 14 amino acids. Losses at the gene ends were 5 bases for V and 5 bases for J; bases not matched to a gene: 9. Per germline, CDR1 SEHNR and CDR2 FQNEAQ (reference sequence). The CDR3 nucleotides are TGTGCCAGCAGCATGGGGCAGGGGGTCAACGAGCAGTACTTC. It yields the protein CASSMGQGVNEQYF.

Comment on this clone: Distinct nucleotide sequences in the sample also encode this CDR3. This chain joins TRBV7-9 and TRBJ2-1; D is unclear. Trimming pared 5 bases from V and 7 bases from J, leaving 6 bases between. The germline CDR1 and CDR2 sequences are SEHNR and FQNEAQ (reference sequence). CDR3 length: 11 residues. CDR3 in amino acids: CASSPSNEQFF. The CDR3 DNA follows: TGTGCCAGCAGCCCTAGTAATGAGCAGTTCTTC.

V is TRBV7-2 and J is TRBJ1-3; D not certain. The CDR3 covers 15 residues. Trimming shortened V by 1 base and J by 4 bases, and 11 bases separated the two germline ends. Per the germline V gene, CDR1 is SGHTA and CDR2 is FQGNSA. CDR3 coding DNA: TGTGCCAGCAGCTTAGGTGTGGCGGGAGGAAACACCATATATTTT. Protein: CASSLGVAGGNTIYF. The full variable domain, with the rest looked up from reference TRBV7-2 and TRBJ1-3, is GAGVSQSPSNKVTEKGKDVELRCDPISGHTALYWYRQSLGQGLEFLIYFQGNSAPDKSGLPSDRFSAERTGGSVSTLTIQRTQQEDSAVYLCASSLGVAGGNTIYFGEGSWLTVV.

The CDR3 bases are TGTGCCAGCAGTTCCCCCGCGTCCGGACAGCTTCACACTGAAGCTTTCTTT. Amino acids: CASSSPASGQLHTEAFF. The J gene is TRBJ1-1, the V gene TRBV28; D perhaps matches TRBD1 (6 bases). The length of the CDR3 is 17 residues. V was cut by 4 bases and J by 3 bases, with 21 bases left in between. Germline assignment: CDR1 MDHEN and CDR2 SYDVKM.

The J gene is TRBJ2-1, the V gene TRBV11-2, with a possible D match to TRBD1 (6 bases). There are 16 residues in the CDR3. Germline lookup yields CDR1 SGHAT and CDR2 FQNNGV. Trimming took off 0 bases at V and 7 bases at J, with 16 bases between the two ends. The CDR3 bases are TGTGCCAGCAGCTTAGAGCGTGACAGGCGGTTGAATGAGCAGTTCTTC. Its protein is CASSLERDRRLNEQFF.

This chain joins TRBV3-1 (or the pseudogene TRBV3-2) and TRBJ2-7, with D tentatively TRBD2 (6 bases). Trimming stripped 6 bases from V and 1 base from J, with 16 bases between. Germline V gene data show CDR1 as LGHDT and CDR2 as YNNKEL (reference sequence). The CDR3 has 15 amino acids. CDR3 region: CASSPPRGGSYEQYF. CDR3 bases: TGTGCCAGCAGTCCCCCGAGGGGAGGTTCCTACGAGCAGTACTTC.

This clone showed up just a few times. The chain combines TRBV7-9 with TRBJ1-2; no clear D. The germline CDR1 and CDR2 sequences are SEHNR and FQNEAQ (reference sequence). The CDR3 has 15 amino acids. Trimming took off 0 bases at V and 4 bases at J, with 12 bases between the two ends. The CDR3 DNA sequence: TGTGCCAGCAGCTTAGCGATGGCAGAATCCTATGGCTACACCTTC. As protein: CASSLAMAESYGYTF.

The chain recombines TRBV29-1 with TRBJ2-2, with D possibly TRBD1 on 5 matching bases. This CDR3 is built from 14 residues. CDR1 and CDR2 from the germline V gene are SQVTM and ANQGSEA. Trimming shortened V by 1 base and J by 4 bases, and 10 bases separated the two germline ends. CDR3 coding DNA: TGCAGCGTTGAAGGGGGCGCAGGCACCGGGGAGCTGTTTTTT. It encodes CSVEGGAGTGELFF.

The genes are TRBV27 and TRBJ2-2, with TRBD1 as a possible D gene (6 bases). V was cut by 2 bases and J by 5 bases, with 9 bases left in between. The CDR3 consists of 14 residues. CDR1 and CDR2 from the germline V gene are MNHEY and SMNVEV (reference sequence). The CDR3 region has the DNA TGTGCCAGCAGTTTAAACGGACAGACCGGGGAGCTGTTTTTT. It encodes CASSLNGQTGELFF.

The rearrangement joins TRBV9 to TRBJ1-6; D is ambiguous. Per germline, CDR1 SGDLS and CDR2 YYNGEE. Deletions cut 3 bases from V and 10 bases from J, with 14 bases between. This CDR3 has 14 amino acids. CDR3 region: CASSETGGASPLHF. CDR3 DNA: TGTGCCAGCAGCGAAACGGGTGGCGCATCACCCCTCCACTTT.

This sequence joins TRBV10-3 and TRBJ2-1; possibly TRBD2 for D (6 bases). CDR1 is ENHRY and CDR2 is SYGVKD in the germline V gene. Trimming took 0 bases from V and 6 from J, leaving 21 bases between them. The CDR3 contains 18 residues. The CDR3 coding sequence is TGTGCCATCAGTGAGTCGGTAGAGGGGAGGTGGGGAGGCAATGAGCAGTTCTTC. It specifies CAISESVEGRWGGNEQFF.

This chain connects TRBV28 to TRBJ2-2, with TRBD2 identical over 8 bases. CDR1 MDHEN and CDR2 SYDVKM come from the germline V gene. The V segment lost 3 bases and the J segment 6 bases; nucleotides outside the gene matches: 6. The CDR3 contains 15 residues. The CDR3 loop is CASSFSRGGPGELFF. CDR3 bases: TGTGCCAGCAGTTTTTCCCGGGGGGGGCCCGGGGAGCTGTTTTTT. The full variable domain, rest sourced from reference TRBV28 and TRBJ2-2, is DVKVTQSSRYLVKRTGEKVFLECVQDMDHENMFWYRQDPGLGLRLIYFSYDVKMKEKGDIPEGYSVSREKKERFSLILESASTNQTSMYLCASSFSRGGPGELFFGEGSRLTVL.

The chain has TRBV4-1 and TRBJ2-1, with 12 positions matching TRBD2. The CDR3 totals 15 residues. Looked up from germline, CDR1 is MGHRA and CDR2 is YSYEKL. V lost 7 bases and J lost 2; bases outside the gene matches: 3. The CDR3 loop is CASKRTSGTYNEQFF. The CDR3 region has the DNA TGCGCCAGCAAGCGGACTAGCGGGACCTACAATGAGCAGTTCTTC.

The gene calls are TRBV4-3 and TRBJ2-4; the match to TRBD1 covers 7 bases. V shed 1 base and J 1 base; nucleotides not matched to a gene: 4. Germline V gene sequence: CDR1 LGHNA, CDR2 YSLEER. This CDR3 has 16 amino acids. The CDR3: CASSQGSRGAKNIQYF. The DNA of the CDR3 is TGCGCCAGCAGCCAAGGGTCCAGGGGGGCCAAAAACATTCAGTACTTC.

V gene TRBV5-4 combines with J gene TRBJ1-2; maybe TRBD1 (5 bases). Trimming removed 0 bases from V and 0 bases from J, with 12 bases in between. Looked up from germline, CDR1 is SGHNT and CDR2 is YYREEE (reference sequence). This CDR3 region has 16 residues. CDR3 in amino acids: CASSLGRQLANYGYTF. In DNA, the CDR3 is TGTGCCAGCAGCTTGGGGAGACAGTTAGCTAACTATGGCTACACCTTC.

This clone was picked up one time. The chain employs TRBV7-9 and TRBJ2-3; D unresolved. Trimming stripped 1 base from V and 0 bases from J, with 5 bases between. The CDR3 has 14 residues. The germline V gene encodes CDR1 SEHNR and CDR2 FQNEAQ (reference sequence). The CDR3 DNA is TGTGCCAGCAGCTTAGATAAAAGCACAGATACGCAGTATTTT. Protein sequence: CASSLDKSTDTQYF.

The chain recombines TRBV7-6 with TRBJ1-5; D gene uncertain. CDR1 and CDR2 (germline): SGHVS, FNYEAQ. The CDR3 is 15 amino acids. V lost 1 base, J lost 7 bases, and 14 bases lay in between. CDR3 loop: CASSLGSSSGQPQHF. The CDR3 coding sequence is TGTGCCAGCAGCTTAGGGAGCAGCTCTGGCCAGCCCCAGCATTTT.

This chain uses TRBV6-5 with TRBJ2-7; perhaps TRBD1 as D (6 bases). The V and J ends lost 5 bases and 2 bases respectively, with 13 bases between them. CDR1 is MNHEY, CDR2 SVGAGI, per germline. The CDR3 length is 14 residues. This CDR3 is CASSLGHGPYEQYF. The DNA for the CDR3 is TGTGCCAGCAGTCTGGGACACGGACCCTACGAGCAGTACTTC.

This clone has a single count. The genes are TRBV10-3 and TRBJ1-3; possible D gene TRBD1, 5 bases. This CDR3 region has 16 residues. The V end lost 2 bases, the J end lost 0 bases, and 11 bases lay between the germline ends. CDR1 is ENHRY, CDR2 SYGVKD, per germline. The CDR3 loop reads CAISEGDRISGNTIYF. DNA for the CDR3: TGTGCCATCAGTGAGGGCGACAGAATCTCTGGAAACACCATATATTTT.

This clone came up once. The chain couples TRBV7-8 to TRBJ1-1; 10 bases align to TRBD1. Germline CDR1 and CDR2: SGHVS and FQNEAQ. The CDR3 consists of 14 residues. With 7 bases clipped from V and 11 bases from J, the junction kept 13 bases outside the gene matches. The CDR3 here is CASTRTGGKDKAFF. The DNA for the CDR3 is TGTGCCAGCACCCGGACAGGGGGAAAGGATAAGGCTTTCTTT.

The V gene is TRBV24-1, the J gene TRBJ1-3, with no clear D. CDR1 is KGHDR, CDR2 SFDVKD, per germline. The length of the CDR3 is 16 residues. V lost 4 bases, J lost 0 bases, and 12 bases lay in between. The DNA for the CDR3 is TGTGCCACCAGTGACTCACGACGAGGCTCTGGAAACACCATATATTTT. It encodes CATSDSRRGSGNTIYF.